The clone carrying this T cell receptor (beta chain) has more than one count but fewer than ten. The antigen remains unidentified. TCRdb redid the calling of the 5' RACE reads with MiXCR, one entry per CDR3 protein. This sample has about 210,000 distinct CDR3 sequences, with approximately 6.7% found just once. The data derive from a study of T cells after yellow fever vaccination. The CDR3 has 15 amino acids. J was trimmed by 4 bases and V by 0 bases; bases with no gene match: 4. The germline CDR1 and CDR2 sequences are DFQATT and SNEGSKA (reference sequence). General study points: The study re-detected most primary-vaccination clones after the booster (96% CD4, approximately 88% CD8). Only a small proportion of the clonotypes turned up in both the CD4 and the CD8 compartments, likely arising from convergent recombination. Peaking faster, on day 5 versus 15, the secondary response was nonetheless weaker.

Sequencing used CD4+ T cells sorted from PBMCs, obtained on the day of the yellow fever booster vaccination. This TCR came from a man younger than 40 who received the YFV17D yellow fever vaccine. This chain connects TRBV20-1 to TRBJ1-5; 9 bases fit TRBD1. CDR3: CSARDRGTGNQPQHF. CDR3 DNA: TGCAGTGCTAGAGATAGAGGGACAGGGAATCAGCCCCAGCATTTT.